What follows describes a single T cell receptor beta chain. Its specific antigen is unknown. No base-level quality is on record; no much larger clone is a single base apart. Germline trimming amounts to 2 bases on V and 0 bases on J, with 12 as the count of junction bases outside the gene matches. Counted from cysteine to phenylalanine, this CDR3 has 18 amino acids. Just the 54-base CDR3 DNA is kept, in frame starting at base 1. The germline V gene gives CDR1 as LGHNA and CDR2 as YNFKEQ. The library was built by means of 5' RACE. The second PCR ran for roughly 6 to 11 cycles and used a J-beta primer mix along with a sample-barcoded 5' primer. Each TCR beta cDNA molecule received a unique molecular identifier from a template-switch 5' adaptor carrying 12 random nucleotides. At least 2.5 million CDR3-containing paired-end reads were obtained from each sample. First-strand cDNA was synthesized from all RNA with the Mint cDNA synthesis kit, primed by a TRBC-specific oligonucleotide. Following uracil-DNA glycosylase treatment, a first 18-cycle PCR with universal primers M1SS and BC2_uni_R was performed on all cDNA. In the original analysis: Normalization of each sample was performed by random selection of 1 million high-quality reads, each carrying a distinct molecular identifier. Reads sharing molecular identifiers were discarded rather than binned into consensus sequences. MiTCR, set to a Q25 quality threshold and the strictest error-elimination algorithm, was used for CDR3 identification, clonotype clustering and error correction. A nonparametric unseen species model with Euler transformation was used to estimate lower-bound total TCR beta diversity. TCRdb passed the public sequencing reads through fastp at Q25 and MiXCR, retaining productive beta sequences. Each entry is one CDR3 protein sequence, shown with its most common DNA and genes. These V and J calls are TCRdb output, not the study's own analysis. For this sample the table gives 1.5 million to 2 million distinct CDR3 sequences, of which 30% to 40% were detected only once. The ten largest clonotypes hold 23% of the sample.

This specimen comes from a study of blood T cells in healthy people across ages (dated by TCRdb to 2015 to 2017). About the study as a whole: Template switching captured roughly one uniquely barcoded TCR beta cDNA molecule per two T cells in model experiments. Using the same blood draw, the study looked at two additional independent replicas of 1 million unique cDNA reads for two donors, one aged 18 to 29 and the other aged 80 or older. To track age-related changes in TCR beta repertoire diversity, the study relied on deep sequencing normalized with unique cDNA molecular identifiers. Donors were grouped into four age groups: young (average about 15 years), middle-aged (under 40), aged (around 56) and long-lived (approximately 75). To avoid experimental bias, donors of different ages were randomly spread across the sequencing lanes. What the research found in general, with its limitations: Observed TCR beta diversity per million T cells fell roughly linearly with age, and a significant reduction was already apparent by age about 36. Observed TCR beta diversity correlated strongly with the percentage of naive T cells measured by flow cytometry. Compared with the aged group, the long-lived group had more naive CD4+ T cells, fewer expanded clones and increased TCR diversity, a pattern suggesting age selection. Bulk unsorted PBMC profiling prevented conclusive comparison of naive and antigen-experienced compartments. Estimates of total diversity from one million sequenced T cells were regarded as lower bounds and underestimates. Because the CMV infection status of the donors was unknown, age-related changes in expanded clonotypes may potentially have been confounded.

Donors were a few dozen systemically healthy Caucasian individuals from Russia aged roughly 6 to 100 years. Ten milliliters of peripheral blood were drawn from each donor into EDTA-treated Vacutainer tubes. Ficoll-Paque density-gradient centrifugation was used to isolate PBMCs, with at least 6 million per sample. Total RNA, at least 6 micrograms per sample, was extracted from PBMCs with Trizol reagent. For every donor, an aliquot of PBMCs went through flow cytometry to measure the percentages of naive CD45RAhigh/CD27high T cells. Material: blood. The rearranged chain carries TRBV4-2 and TRBJ2-7; the central 8 bases match TRBD2. The sequence was collected from a human donor in good health. The CDR3 amino acid sequence is: CASSQRQAGGGTSYEQYF. The DNA sequence follows: TGTGCCAGCAGCCAACGTCAGGCGGGCGGGGGGACCTCCTACGAGCAGTACTTC.